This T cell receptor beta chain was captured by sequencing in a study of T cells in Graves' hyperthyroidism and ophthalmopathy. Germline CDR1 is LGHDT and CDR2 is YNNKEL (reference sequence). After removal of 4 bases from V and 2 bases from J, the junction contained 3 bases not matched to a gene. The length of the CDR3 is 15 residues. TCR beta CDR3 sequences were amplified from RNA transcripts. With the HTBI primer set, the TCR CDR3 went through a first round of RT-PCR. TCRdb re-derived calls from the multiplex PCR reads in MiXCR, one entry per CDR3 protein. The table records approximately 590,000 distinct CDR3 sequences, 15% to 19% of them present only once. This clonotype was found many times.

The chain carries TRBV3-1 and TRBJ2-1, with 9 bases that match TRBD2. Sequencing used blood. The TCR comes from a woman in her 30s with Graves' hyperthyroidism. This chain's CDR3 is CASSLAGAPYNEQFF. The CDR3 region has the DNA TGTGCCAGCAGCCTAGCGGGAGCCCCCTACAATGAGCAGTTCTTC.